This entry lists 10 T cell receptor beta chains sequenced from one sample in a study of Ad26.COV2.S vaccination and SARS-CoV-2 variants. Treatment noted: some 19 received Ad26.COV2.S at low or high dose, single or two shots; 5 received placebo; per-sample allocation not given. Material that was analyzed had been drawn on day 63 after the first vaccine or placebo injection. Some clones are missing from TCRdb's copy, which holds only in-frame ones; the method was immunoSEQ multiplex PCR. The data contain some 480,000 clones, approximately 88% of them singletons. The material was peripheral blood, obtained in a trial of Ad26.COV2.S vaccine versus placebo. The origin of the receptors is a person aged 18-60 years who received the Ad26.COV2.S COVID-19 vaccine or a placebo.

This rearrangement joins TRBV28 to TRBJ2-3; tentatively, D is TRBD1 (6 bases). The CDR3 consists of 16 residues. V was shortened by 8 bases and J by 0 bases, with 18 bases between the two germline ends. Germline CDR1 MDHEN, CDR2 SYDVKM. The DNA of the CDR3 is TGTGCCAGCGAATCCCAGGGGACATTAAGCACAGATACGCAGTATTTT. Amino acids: CASESQGTLSTDTQYF.

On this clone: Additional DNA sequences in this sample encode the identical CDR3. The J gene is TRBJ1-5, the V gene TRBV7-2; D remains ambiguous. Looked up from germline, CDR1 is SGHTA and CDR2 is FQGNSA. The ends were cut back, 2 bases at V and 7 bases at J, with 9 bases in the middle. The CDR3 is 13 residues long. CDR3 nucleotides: TGTGCCAGCAGCTTACGGGGTGAACAGCCCCAGCATTTT. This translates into CASSLRGEQPQHF.

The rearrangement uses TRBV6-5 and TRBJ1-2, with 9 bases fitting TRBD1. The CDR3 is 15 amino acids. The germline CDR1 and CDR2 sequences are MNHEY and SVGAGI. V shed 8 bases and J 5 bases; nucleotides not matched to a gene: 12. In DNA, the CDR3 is TGTGCCAGCCGCCCGAACGTAGGACAGGGGTATGGCTACACCTTC. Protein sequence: CASRPNVGQGYGYTF.

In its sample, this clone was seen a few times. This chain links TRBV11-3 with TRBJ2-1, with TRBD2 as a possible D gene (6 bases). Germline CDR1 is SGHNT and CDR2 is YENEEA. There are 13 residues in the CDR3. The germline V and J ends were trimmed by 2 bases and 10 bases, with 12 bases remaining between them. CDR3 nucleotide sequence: TGTGCCAGCAGCTTACAAGCGGGCCAAGAGCAGTTCTTC. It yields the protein CASSLQAGQEQFF.

The CDR3: CASSGRAGTGVNEQFF. The DNA of the CDR3 is TGTGCCAGCAGCGGACGAGCCGGGACAGGGGTAAATGAGCAGTTCTTC. V and J are TRBV7-8 and TRBJ2-1; 10 positions agree with TRBD1. Per the germline V gene, CDR1 is SGHVS and CDR2 is FQNEAQ. Losses at the gene ends were 5 bases for V and 7 bases for J; bases not matched to a gene: 11. The CDR3 extends over 16 amino acids.

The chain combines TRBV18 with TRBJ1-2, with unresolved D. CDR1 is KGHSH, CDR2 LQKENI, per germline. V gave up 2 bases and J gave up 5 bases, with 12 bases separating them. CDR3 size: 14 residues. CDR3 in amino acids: CASSPAEIKYGYTF. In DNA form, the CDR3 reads TGTGCCAGCTCACCAGCAGAAATTAAATATGGCTACACCTTC.

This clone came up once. As DNA, the CDR3 is TGTGCCAGCTCACAGGGACTCGGGAGGAATGGCTACACCTTC. This encodes CASSQGLGRNGYTF. The chain has TRBV18 and TRBJ1-2; tentative D call: TRBD1 (5 bases). The CDR3 covers 14 residues. V lost 4 bases, J lost 6 bases, and 15 bases lay in between. Germline V gene lookup returns CDR1 KGHSH and CDR2 LQKENI.

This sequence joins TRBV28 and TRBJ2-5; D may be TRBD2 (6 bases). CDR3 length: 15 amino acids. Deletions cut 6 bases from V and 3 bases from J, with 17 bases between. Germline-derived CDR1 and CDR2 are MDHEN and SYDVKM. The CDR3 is CASRLGGRREETQYF. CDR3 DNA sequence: TGTGCCAGCAGACTCGGGGGACGGAGAGAAGAGACCCAGTACTTC. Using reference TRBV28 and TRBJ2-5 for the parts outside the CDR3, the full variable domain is DVKVTQSSRYLVKRTGEKVFLECVQDMDHENMFWYRQDPGLGLRLIYFSYDVKMKEKGDIPEGYSVSREKKERFSLILESASTNQTSMYLCASRLGGRREETQYFGPGTRLLVL.

For the CDR3, the DNA is TGTGCCAGTATGGCGGGGTCCCTAAAACAGCCCCAGCATTTT. Translated, it gives CASMAGSLKQPQHF. The chain couples TRBV19 to TRBJ1-5, with no clear D. V lost 7 bases, J lost 7 bases, and 17 bases lay in between. This CDR3 spans 14 amino acids. CDR1 is LNHDA and CDR2 is SQIVND in the germline V gene (reference sequence).

The CDR3, as DNA: TGTGCCTGGAGTGTAAATCGGGGCGGAGAGACCCAGTACTTC. Residues: CAWSVNRGGETQYF. The chain has TRBV30 and TRBJ2-5; D might be TRBD1 or TRBD2, each matching 5 bases. The ends were cut back, 0 bases at V and 4 bases at J, with 12 bases in the middle. CDR1 and CDR2 (germline): GTSNPN, SVGIG (reference sequence). The CDR3 is 14 residues long. The full variable domain, with the rest looked up from reference TRBV30 and TRBJ2-5, is SQTIHQWPATLVQPVGSPLSLECTVEGTSNPNLYWYRQAAGRGLQLLFYSVGIGQISSEVPQNLSASRPQDRQFILSSKKLLLSDSGFYLCAWSVNRGGETQYFGPGTRLLVL.